The 20 T cell receptor beta chains in this list originate from one sample, sequenced in a study of blood T cell repertoires in COVID-19. Profiled with immunoSEQ multiplex PCR; TCRdb holds only in-frame clones, not every one. Among roughly 97,000 clones, roughly 90% were seen once, and the ten largest hold approximately 5.6%. The specimen sequenced was peripheral blood. The receptors stem from a human donor in a cohort sampled during active COVID-19.

The rearrangement joins TRBV4-3 to TRBJ2-7; 10 bases match TRBD2. Trimming at V came to 2 bases and at J to 3 bases, leaving 10 bases not matched to a gene. Germline loops: CDR1 LGHNA, CDR2 YSLEER. This CDR3 comprises 17 residues. The CDR3 DNA follows: TGCGCCAGCAGCCAATGGGATCCCGGGACTAGCGACTACGAGCAGTACTTC. As protein: CASSQWDPGTSDYEQYF.

J is TRBJ2-6 and V is TRBV2; D unclear. Germline lookup yields CDR1 SNHLY and CDR2 FYNNEI. V dropped 7 bases and J dropped 0 bases, with 13 bases sitting between them. The CDR3 has 16 amino acids. CDR3 amino acids: CASITEQFSGANVLTF. In DNA form, the CDR3 reads TGTGCCAGCATTACAGAACAATTCTCTGGGGCCAACGTCCTGACTTTC.

The CDR3 region is CASSLRGQFQPQHF. The CDR3 DNA reads as TGTGCCAGCAGTTTAAGGGGGCAGTTTCAGCCCCAGCATTTT. The chain recombines TRBV27 with TRBJ1-5; 7 bases fit TRBD1. V dropped 2 bases and J dropped 6; count of bases not matched to a gene: 4. This CDR3 comprises 14 residues. Germline V gene sequence: CDR1 MNHEY, CDR2 SMNVEV (reference sequence).

The DNA of the CDR3 is TGTGCCACCCAACTGCTCGGGACAGCAAAAGAGACCCAGTACTTC. Translation gives CATQLLGTAKETQYF. V and J are TRBV27 and TRBJ2-5, with 7 bases aligning to TRBD1. With V trimmed by 10 bases and J by 3 bases, 14 bases remained unmatched. Germline V lookup: CDR1 MNHEY, CDR2 SMNVEV (reference sequence). This CDR3 is 15 amino acids long.

The chain recombines TRBV5-1 with TRBJ1-1, with D possibly being TRBD1 (5 bases). CDR1 SGHRS and CDR2 YFSETQ come from the germline V gene. This CDR3 contains 14 residues. V lost 3 bases and J 1 base, leaving 10 bases between the germline ends. The CDR3 DNA follows: TGCGCCAGCAGCTCAACAGGACAGAACACTGAAGCTTTCTTT. Protein product: CASSSTGQNTEAFF. Drawing the rest from reference TRBV5-1 and TRBJ1-1, the complete variable domain is KAGVTQTPRYLIKTRGQQVTLSCSPISGHRSVSWYQQTPGQGLQFLFEYFSETQRNKGNFPGRFSGRQFSNSRSEMNVSTLELGDSALYLCASSSTGQNTEAFFGQGTRLTVV.

The chain is built from TRBV7-8 and TRBJ2-3; TRBD1 matches 7 bases. Trimming removed 5 bases from V and 3 bases from J; junction bases left unmatched: 8. CDR3 length: 15 residues. In germline, CDR1 is SGHVS, CDR2 FQNEAQ. The CDR3 is CASSLSQGWTDTQYF. CDR3 sequence (DNA): TGTGCCAGCAGCCTCTCACAGGGGTGGACAGATACGCAGTATTTT.

V gene TRBV4-2 combines with J gene TRBJ1-2, with 7 positions matching TRBD1. Per germline, CDR1 LGHNA and CDR2 YNFKEQ. With 3 bases clipped from V and 4 bases from J, the junction kept 11 bases outside the gene matches. The CDR3 covers 16 residues. The CDR3, as DNA: TGTGCCAGCAGCCACCTAGACAGGGATTATAGCTATGGCTACACCTTC. Its protein product is CASSHLDRDYSYGYTF.

This clone was observed once. The V gene is TRBV11-2, the J gene TRBJ2-7, with D possibly TRBD2 on 5 matching bases. The ends were cut back, 5 bases at V and 4 bases at J, with 21 bases in the middle. Germline CDR1 reads SGHAT; CDR2 reads FQNNGV. CDR3 length: 16 amino acids. CDR3 sequence reads: CASSLPYAMSGYEQYF. The DNA of the CDR3 is TGTGCCAGCAGCCTCCCTTACGCAATGAGCGGTTACGAGCAGTACTTC.

The chain couples TRBV18 to TRBJ1-5; D may be TRBD1 (5 bases). V shed 2 bases and J shed 4 bases, with 9 bases lying between them. The length of the CDR3 is 14 residues. Germline values: CDR1 KGHSH, CDR2 LQKENI. CDR3 amino acids: CASSPAGGNQPQHF. In DNA form, the CDR3 reads TGTGCCAGCTCACCAGCCGGGGGTAATCAGCCCCAGCATTTT.

The chain has TRBV9 and TRBJ1-5, with 7 positions matching TRBD1. Germline V lookup: CDR1 SGDLS, CDR2 YYNGEE. The CDR3 runs to 14 residues. The V segment lost 4 bases and the J segment 7 bases; nucleotides outside the gene matches: 8. Written as DNA, the CDR3 is TGTGCCAGCAGCTCGGGACAGTCCAACCAGCCCCAGCATTTT. This encodes CASSSGQSNQPQHF. Variable domain in full (rest from reference TRBV9 and TRBJ1-5): DSGVTQTPKHLITATGQRVTLRCSPRSGDLSVYWYQQSLDQGLQFLIQYYNGEERAKGNILERFSAQQFPDLHSELNLSSLELGDSALYFCASSSGQSNQPQHFGDGTRLSIL.

The chain uses TRBV2 and TRBJ2-1; TRBD2 aligns across 11 bases. The CDR3 length is 17 residues. Germline CDR1 reads SNHLY; CDR2 reads FYNNEI. The trim removed 6 bases at V and 0 bases at J, leaving 7 bases unmatched. Here the CDR3 DNA reads TGTGCCAGCAGGGCCCGACTAGCGGGAAGCTCCTACAATGAGCAGTTCTTC. Translating it yields CASRARLAGSSYNEQFF.

This sequence joins TRBV3-1 (or the pseudogene TRBV3-2) and TRBJ2-7, with 9 bases aligning to TRBD1. The CDR3 spans 15 residues. The germline gives CDR1 LGHDT, CDR2 YNNKEL (reference sequence). V shed 1 base and J 5 bases; nucleotides not matched to a gene: 6. CDR3 amino acids: CASSQGWTGEHEQYF. CDR3 in DNA: TGTGCCAGCAGCCAAGGATGGACAGGGGAGCACGAGCAGTACTTC.

The chain recombines TRBV6-2 or TRBV6-3 with TRBJ2-5, with 10 bases aligning to TRBD2. This CDR3 has 21 residues. V lost 0 bases and J lost 1; bases outside the gene matches: 17. Germline V lookup: CDR1 MNHEY, CDR2 SVGEGT. Written as DNA, the CDR3 is TGTGCCAGCAGTTACTCGATAGCTAGCGGGAGTCTGGATTACGGCCAAGAGACCCAGTACTTC. Protein product: CASSYSIASGSLDYGQETQYF.

In this sample, this clone turned up once. The V and J genes are TRBV7-9 and TRBJ2-7; the match to TRBD1 covers 7 bases. There are 13 residues in the CDR3. In germline, CDR1 is SEHNR, CDR2 FQNEAQ (reference sequence). Trimming removed 6 bases from V and 4 bases from J; junction bases left unmatched: 6. Written as DNA, the CDR3 is TGTGCCAGCAGACGAATGACAGGGTACGAGCAGTACTTC. Its translation: CASRRMTGYEQYF.

In this sample, this clone turned up a few times. This rearrangement joins TRBV19 to TRBJ2-3; 9 nucleotides line up with TRBD2. Germline V gene data show CDR1 as LNHDA and CDR2 as SQIVND (reference sequence). This CDR3 comprises 15 residues. The junction had 5 bases not matched to a gene; V was cut back by 3 bases and J by 4 bases. The DNA for the CDR3 is TGTGCCAGTAGTATCGGGACTAGCTATCCAGATACGCAGTATTTT. Amino acids: CASSIGTSYPDTQYF.

This rearrangement joins TRBV11-2 to TRBJ2-7; no firm D call. From germline, CDR1 is SGHAT and CDR2 FQNNGV. CDR3 length: 14 amino acids. The V end was cut by 1 base, the J end by 6 bases, with 13 bases between. CDR3 sequence: CASSLGSSVREQYF. The CDR3 DNA sequence: TGTGCCAGCAGCTTAGGTAGTTCGGTTCGCGAGCAGTACTTC.

V gene TRBV6-6 combines with J gene TRBJ1-2; perhaps TRBD1 as D (5 bases). CDR3 length: 15 amino acids. The V end was cut by 3 bases, the J end by 4 bases, with 15 bases between. Looked up from germline, CDR1 is MNHNY and CDR2 is SVGAGI (reference sequence). This CDR3 reads CASSYGHTGSYGYTF. Written as DNA, the CDR3 is TGTGCCAGCAGTTATGGGCATACAGGAAGCTATGGCTACACCTTC.

The chain joins TRBV5-6 to TRBJ2-1, with 7 bases aligning to TRBD2. Trimming at V came to 2 bases and at J to 1 base, leaving 3 bases not matched to a gene. The germline CDR1 and CDR2 sequences are SGHDT and YYEEEE. CDR3 size: 15 residues. The CDR3 is CASSFGRQSYNEQFF. The CDR3 DNA is TGTGCCAGCAGCTTCGGGAGGCAGTCCTACAATGAGCAGTTCTTC. The full variable domain, rest sourced from reference TRBV5-6 and TRBJ2-1, is DAGVTQSPTHLIKTRGQQVTLRCSPKSGHDTVSWYQQALGQGPQFIFQYYEEEERQRGNFPDRFSGHQFPNYSSELNVNALLLGDSALYLCASSFGRQSYNEQFFGPGTRLTVL.

This chain links TRBV12-3 or TRBV12-4 with TRBJ2-7; D is perhaps TRBD1 (6 bases). V lost 5 bases and J 5 bases, leaving 10 bases between the germline ends. The CDR3 is 12 residues long. The DNA for the CDR3 is TGTGCCAGCAGTGACAGGACCCACGAGCAGTACTTC. It codes for CASSDRTHEQYF.

This sequence joins TRBV6-5 and TRBJ2-7; 12 bases are shared with TRBD1. Germline V gene sequence: CDR1 MNHEY, CDR2 SVGAGI. The CDR3 loop spans 14 amino acids. V shed 11 bases, J shed 4 bases, and the junction held 9 bases outside the gene matches. CDR3 DNA: TGTGCCGTCGGCGGGACAGGGGGCGCGTACGAGCAGTACTTC. It specifies CAVGGTGGAYEQYF.